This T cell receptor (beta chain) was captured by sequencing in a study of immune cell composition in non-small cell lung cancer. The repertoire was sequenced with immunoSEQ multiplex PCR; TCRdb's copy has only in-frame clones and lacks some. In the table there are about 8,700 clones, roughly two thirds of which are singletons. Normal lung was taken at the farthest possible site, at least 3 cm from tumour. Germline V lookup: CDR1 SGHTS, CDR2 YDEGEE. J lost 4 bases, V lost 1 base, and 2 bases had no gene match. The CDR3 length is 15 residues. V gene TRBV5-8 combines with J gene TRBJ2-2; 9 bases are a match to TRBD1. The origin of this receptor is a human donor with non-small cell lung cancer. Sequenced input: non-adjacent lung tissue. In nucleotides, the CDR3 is TGTGCCAGCAGCTTGAGGACAGGGGTCACCGGGGAGCTGTTTTTT. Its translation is CASSLRTGVTGELFF.